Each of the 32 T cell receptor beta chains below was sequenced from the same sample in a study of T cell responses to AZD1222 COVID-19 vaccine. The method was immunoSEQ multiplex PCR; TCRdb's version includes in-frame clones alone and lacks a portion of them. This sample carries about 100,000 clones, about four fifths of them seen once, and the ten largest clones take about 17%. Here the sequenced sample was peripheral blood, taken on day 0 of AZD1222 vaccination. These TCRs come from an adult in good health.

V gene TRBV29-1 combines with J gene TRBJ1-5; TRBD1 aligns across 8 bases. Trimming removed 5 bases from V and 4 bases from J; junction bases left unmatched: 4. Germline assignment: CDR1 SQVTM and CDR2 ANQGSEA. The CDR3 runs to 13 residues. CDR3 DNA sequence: TGCAGCGTTAACCAGGGGGCGAATCAGCCCCAGCATTTT. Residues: CSVNQGANQPQHF.

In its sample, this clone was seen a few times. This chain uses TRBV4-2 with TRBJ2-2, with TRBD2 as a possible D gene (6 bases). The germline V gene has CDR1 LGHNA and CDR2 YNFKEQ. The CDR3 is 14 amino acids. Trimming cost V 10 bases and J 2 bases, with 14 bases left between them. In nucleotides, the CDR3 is TGTGCCACCGCATCCGGGAGTAACACCGGGGAGCTGTTTTTT. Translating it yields CATASGSNTGELFF.

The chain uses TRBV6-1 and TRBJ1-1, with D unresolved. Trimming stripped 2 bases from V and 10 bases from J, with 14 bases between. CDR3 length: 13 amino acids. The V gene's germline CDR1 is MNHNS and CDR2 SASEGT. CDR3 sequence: CASSESALGRAFF. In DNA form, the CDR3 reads TGTGCCAGCAGTGAATCCGCCCTGGGGAGAGCTTTCTTT.

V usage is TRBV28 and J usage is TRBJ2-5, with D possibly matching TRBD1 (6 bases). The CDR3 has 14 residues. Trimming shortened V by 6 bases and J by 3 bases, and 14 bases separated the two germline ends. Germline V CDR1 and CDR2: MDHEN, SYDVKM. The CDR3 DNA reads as TGTGCCAGCAGGGCCGGGACACGGGAAGAGACCCAGTACTTC. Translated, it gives CASRAGTREETQYF.

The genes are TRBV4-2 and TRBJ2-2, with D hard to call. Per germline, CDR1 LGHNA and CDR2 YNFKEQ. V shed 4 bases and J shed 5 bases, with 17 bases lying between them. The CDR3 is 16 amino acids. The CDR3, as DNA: TGTGCCAGCAGCCGCCGGATGGACGAAAATACCGGGGAGCTGTTTTTT. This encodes CASSRRMDENTGELFF.

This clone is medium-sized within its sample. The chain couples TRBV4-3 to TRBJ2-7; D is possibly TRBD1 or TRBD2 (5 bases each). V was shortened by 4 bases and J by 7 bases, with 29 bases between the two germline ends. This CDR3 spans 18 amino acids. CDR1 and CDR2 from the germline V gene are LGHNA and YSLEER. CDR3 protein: CASSLSPYDSGPGWEQYF. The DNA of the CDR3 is TGCGCCAGCAGCCTAAGCCCGTATGACAGCGGTCCCGGGTGGGAGCAGTACTTC.

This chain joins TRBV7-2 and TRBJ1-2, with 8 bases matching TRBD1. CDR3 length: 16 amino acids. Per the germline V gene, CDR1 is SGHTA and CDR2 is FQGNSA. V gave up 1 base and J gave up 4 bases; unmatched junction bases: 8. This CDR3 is CASSLGQGARGYGYTF. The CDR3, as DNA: TGTGCCAGCAGCTTAGGTCAGGGGGCGAGGGGCTATGGCTACACCTTC. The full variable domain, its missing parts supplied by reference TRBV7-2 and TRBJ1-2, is GAGVSQSPSNKVTEKGKDVELRCDPISGHTALYWYRQSLGQGLEFLIYFQGNSAPDKSGLPSDRFSAERTGGSVSTLTIQRTQQEDSAVYLCASSLGQGARGYGYTFGSGTRLTVV.

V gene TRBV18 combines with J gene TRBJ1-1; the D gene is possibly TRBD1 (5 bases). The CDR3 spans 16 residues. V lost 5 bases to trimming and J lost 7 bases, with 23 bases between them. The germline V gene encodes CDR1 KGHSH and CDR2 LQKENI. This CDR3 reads CASSTQRTGTADEAFF. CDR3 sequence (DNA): TGTGCCAGCTCAACGCAGCGGACTGGGACGGCGGATGAAGCTTTCTTT.

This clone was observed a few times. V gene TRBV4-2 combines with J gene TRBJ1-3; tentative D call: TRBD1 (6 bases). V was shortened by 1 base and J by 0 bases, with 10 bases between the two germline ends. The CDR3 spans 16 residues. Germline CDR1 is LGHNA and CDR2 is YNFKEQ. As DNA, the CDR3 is TGTGCCAGCAGCCAAGTCGACAGGACCTCTGGAAACACCATATATTTT. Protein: CASSQVDRTSGNTIYF.

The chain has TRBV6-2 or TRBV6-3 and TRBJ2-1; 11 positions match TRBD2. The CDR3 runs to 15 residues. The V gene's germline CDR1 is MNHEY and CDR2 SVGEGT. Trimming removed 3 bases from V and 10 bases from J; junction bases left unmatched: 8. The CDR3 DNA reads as TGTGCCAGCAGTTATTTAGCGGGGGGGGTAGAGGAGCAGTTCTTC. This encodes CASSYLAGGVEEQFF.

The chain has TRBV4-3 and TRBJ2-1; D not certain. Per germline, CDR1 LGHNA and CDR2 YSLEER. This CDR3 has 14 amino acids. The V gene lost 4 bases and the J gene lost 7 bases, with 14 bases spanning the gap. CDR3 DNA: TGCGCCAGCAGCCGCACTCTATTCGTAAATGAGCAGTTCTTC. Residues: CASSRTLFVNEQFF.

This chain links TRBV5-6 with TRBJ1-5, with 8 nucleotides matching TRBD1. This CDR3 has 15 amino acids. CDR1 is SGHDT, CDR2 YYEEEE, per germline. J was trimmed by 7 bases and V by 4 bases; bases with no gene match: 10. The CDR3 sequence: CASSAWGQVYQPQHF. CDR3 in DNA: TGTGCCAGCAGCGCCTGGGGACAGGTTTACCAGCCCCAGCATTTT.

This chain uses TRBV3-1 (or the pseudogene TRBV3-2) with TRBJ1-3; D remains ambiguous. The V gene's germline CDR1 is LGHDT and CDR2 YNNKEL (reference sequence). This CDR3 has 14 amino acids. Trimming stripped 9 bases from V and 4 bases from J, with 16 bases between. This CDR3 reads CASSLGSAGNTIYF. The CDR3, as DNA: TGTGCCAGTAGTTTAGGATCAGCCGGAAACACCATATATTTT.

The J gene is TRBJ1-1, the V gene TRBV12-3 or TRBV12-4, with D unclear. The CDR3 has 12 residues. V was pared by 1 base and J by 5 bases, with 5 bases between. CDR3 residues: CASSLEGTEAFF. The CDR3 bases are TGTGCCAGCAGTTTAGAAGGGACTGAAGCTTTCTTT.

The CDR3 nucleotides read TGTGCCAGCAGCCAAGAAGCAGGGAGCGCGACCCAGTACTTC. Protein: CASSQEAGSATQYF. The rearrangement uses TRBV3-1 (or the pseudogene TRBV3-2) and TRBJ2-5; D might be TRBD1 or TRBD2, each matching 5 bases. In germline, CDR1 is LGHDT, CDR2 YNNKEL (reference sequence). The CDR3 is made up of 14 amino acids. V was trimmed by 0 bases and J by 7 bases, leaving 12 bases between them.

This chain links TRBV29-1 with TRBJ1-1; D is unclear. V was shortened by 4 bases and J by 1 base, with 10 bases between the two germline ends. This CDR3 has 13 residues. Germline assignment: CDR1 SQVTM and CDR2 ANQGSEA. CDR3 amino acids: CSVVFPANTEAFF. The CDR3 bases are TGCAGCGTTGTTTTCCCGGCGAACACTGAAGCTTTCTTT. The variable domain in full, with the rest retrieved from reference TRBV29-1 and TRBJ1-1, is SAVISQKPSRDICQRGTSLTIQCQVDSQVTMMFWYRQQPGQSLTLIATANQGSEATYESGFVIDKFPISRPNLTFSTLTVSNMSPEDSSIYLCSVVFPANTEAFFGQGTRLTVV.

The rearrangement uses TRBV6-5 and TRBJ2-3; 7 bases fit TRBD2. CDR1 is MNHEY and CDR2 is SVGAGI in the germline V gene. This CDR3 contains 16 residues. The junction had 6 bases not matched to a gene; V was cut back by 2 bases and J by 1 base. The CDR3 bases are TGTGCCAGCAGTTACGCGTGGGGAGGGGGCACAGATACGCAGTATTTT. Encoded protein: CASSYAWGGGTDTQYF.

CDR3 amino acids: CASSPRMNTEAFF. The CDR3 DNA reads TGTGCCAGCAGCCCCCGGATGAACACTGAAGCTTTCTTT. The genes are TRBV12-3 or TRBV12-4 and TRBJ1-1; D call uncertain. Trimming removed 6 bases from V and 0 bases from J, with 8 bases in between. The CDR3 runs 13 residues.

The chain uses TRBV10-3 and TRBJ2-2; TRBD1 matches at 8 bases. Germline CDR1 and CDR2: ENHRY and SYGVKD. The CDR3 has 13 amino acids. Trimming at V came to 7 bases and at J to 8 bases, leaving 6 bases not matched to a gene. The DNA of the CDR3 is TGTGCCATCACTCACACAGGGGGAGGGGAGCTGTTTTTT. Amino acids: CAITHTGGGELFF.

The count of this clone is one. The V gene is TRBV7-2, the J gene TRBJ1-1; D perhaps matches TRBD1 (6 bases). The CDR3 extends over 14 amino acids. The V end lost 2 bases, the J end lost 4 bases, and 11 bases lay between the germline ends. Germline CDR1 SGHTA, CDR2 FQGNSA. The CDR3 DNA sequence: TGTGCCAGCAGCTTATCCAGGGGTGTCACTGAAGCTTTCTTT. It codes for CASSLSRGVTEAFF.

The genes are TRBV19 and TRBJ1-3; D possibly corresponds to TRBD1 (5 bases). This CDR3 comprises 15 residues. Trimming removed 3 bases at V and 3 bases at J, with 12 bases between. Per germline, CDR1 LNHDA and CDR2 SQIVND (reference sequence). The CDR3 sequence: CASSMWGGDGNTIYF. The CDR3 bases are TGTGCCAGTAGTATGTGGGGAGGGGATGGAAACACCATATATTTT.

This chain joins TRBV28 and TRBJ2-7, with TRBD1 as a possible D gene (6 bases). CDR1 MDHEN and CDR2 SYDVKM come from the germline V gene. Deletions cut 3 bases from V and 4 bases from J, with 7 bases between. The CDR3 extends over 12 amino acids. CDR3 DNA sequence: TGTGCCAGCAGTTTGGGGGCGTACGAGCAGTACTTC. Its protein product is CASSLGAYEQYF.

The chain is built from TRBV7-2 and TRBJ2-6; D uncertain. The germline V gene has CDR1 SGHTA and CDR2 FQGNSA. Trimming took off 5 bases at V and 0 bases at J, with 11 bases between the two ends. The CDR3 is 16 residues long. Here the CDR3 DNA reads TGTGCCAGCAGCCCTGCTCCCGGCTCTGGGGCCAACGTCCTGACTTTC. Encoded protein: CASSPAPGSGANVLTF.

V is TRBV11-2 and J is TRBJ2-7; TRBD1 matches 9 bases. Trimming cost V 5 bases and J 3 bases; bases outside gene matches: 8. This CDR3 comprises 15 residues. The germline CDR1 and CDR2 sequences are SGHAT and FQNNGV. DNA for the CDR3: TGTGCCAGCAGCCTGGGACAGGGTAATATCTACGAGCAGTACGTC. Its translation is CASSLGQGNIYEQYV.

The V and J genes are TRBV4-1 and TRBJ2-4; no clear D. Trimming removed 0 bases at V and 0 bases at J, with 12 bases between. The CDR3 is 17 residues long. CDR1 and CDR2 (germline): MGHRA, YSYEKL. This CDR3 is CASSQDQQRLAKNIQYF. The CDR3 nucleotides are TGCGCCAGCAGCCAAGATCAGCAGCGACTAGCCAAAAACATTCAGTACTTC.

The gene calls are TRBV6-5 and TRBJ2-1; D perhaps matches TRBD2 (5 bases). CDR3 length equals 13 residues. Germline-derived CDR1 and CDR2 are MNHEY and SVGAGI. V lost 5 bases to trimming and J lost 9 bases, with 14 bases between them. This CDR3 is CASSRTVFGEQFF. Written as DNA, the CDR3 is TGTGCCAGCAGTAGGACTGTATTTGGTGAGCAGTTCTTC.

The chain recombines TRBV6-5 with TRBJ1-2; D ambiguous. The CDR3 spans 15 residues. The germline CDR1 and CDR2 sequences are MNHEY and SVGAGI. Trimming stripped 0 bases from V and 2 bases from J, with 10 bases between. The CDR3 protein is CASSYSGMENYGYTF. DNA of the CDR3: TGTGCCAGCAGTTACTCGGGGATGGAGAACTATGGCTACACCTTC.

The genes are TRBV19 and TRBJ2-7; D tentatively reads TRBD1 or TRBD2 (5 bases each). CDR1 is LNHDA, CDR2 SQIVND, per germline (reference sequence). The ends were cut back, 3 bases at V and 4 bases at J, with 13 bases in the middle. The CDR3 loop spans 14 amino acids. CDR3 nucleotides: TGTGCCAGTAGTATCGGGACGGGCCGGTACGAGCAGTACTTC. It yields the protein CASSIGTGRYEQYF.

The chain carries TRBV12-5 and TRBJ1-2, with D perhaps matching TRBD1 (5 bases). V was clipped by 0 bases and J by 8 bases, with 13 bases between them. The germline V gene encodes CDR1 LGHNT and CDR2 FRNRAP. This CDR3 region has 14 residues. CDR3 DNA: TGTGCTAGTGGTTTGGTACAGGCCCCCCAAGGCTACACCTTC. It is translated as CASGLVQAPQGYTF.

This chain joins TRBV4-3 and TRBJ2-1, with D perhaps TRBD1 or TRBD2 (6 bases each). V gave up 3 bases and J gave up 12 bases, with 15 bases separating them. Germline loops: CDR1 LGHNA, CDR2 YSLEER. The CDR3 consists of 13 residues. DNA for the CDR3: TGCGCCAGCAGCCAGGGGGGCGATAGGGGGCAGTTCTTC. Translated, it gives CASSQGGDRGQFF.

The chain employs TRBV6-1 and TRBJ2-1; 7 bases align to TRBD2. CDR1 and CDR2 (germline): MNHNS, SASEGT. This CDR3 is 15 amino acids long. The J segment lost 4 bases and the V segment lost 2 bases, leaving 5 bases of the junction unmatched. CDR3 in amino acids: CASSERSGEYNEQFF. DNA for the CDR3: TGTGCCAGCAGTGAAAGGAGCGGGGAATACAATGAGCAGTTCTTC.

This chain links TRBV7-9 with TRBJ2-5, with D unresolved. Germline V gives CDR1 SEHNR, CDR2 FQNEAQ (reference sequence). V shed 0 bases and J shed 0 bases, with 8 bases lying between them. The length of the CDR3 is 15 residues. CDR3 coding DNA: TGTGCCAGCAGCTTAGCTGAGGTGTACCAAGAGACCCAGTACTTC. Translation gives CASSLAEVYQETQYF.